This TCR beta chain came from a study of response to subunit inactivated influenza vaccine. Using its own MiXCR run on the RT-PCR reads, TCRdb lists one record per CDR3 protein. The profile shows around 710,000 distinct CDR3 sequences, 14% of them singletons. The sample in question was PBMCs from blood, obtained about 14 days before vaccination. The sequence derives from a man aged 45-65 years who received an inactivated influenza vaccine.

The chain's CDR3 is CASSMRGTEAFF. The CDR3 bases are TGTGCCAGCAGCATGAGAGGAACTGAAGCTTTCTTT. The V and J genes are TRBV4-2 and TRBJ1-1; the D is unclear. Germline CDR1 and CDR2: LGHNA and YNFKEQ. This CDR3 spans 12 amino acids. Trimming took 5 bases from V and 5 from J, leaving 9 bases between them.